This T cell receptor beta chain was identified during a study of spatial heterogeneity in lung cancer. Study-wide background: Sequencing consistently turned up more beta-chain sequences than alpha-chain sequences. Correlation of TCR transcript counts in tumor regions with a T cell module score from matched bulk RNA-seq was strong. Raw sequencing reads included, on average, more than ten appearances of each unique TCR and UMI combination.

General study points: Mutation counts in tumors were tracked by counts of expanded intratumoral alpha and beta TCRs.

Germline loops: CDR1 MNHEY, CDR2 SMNVEV (reference sequence). J lost 2 bases, V lost 11 bases, and 13 bases had no gene match. The CDR3 length is 15 residues. By sample share, this clonotype is medium-sized. Antigen unknown. This sample's time point: sample taken at primary tumor resection. The input material, whole RNA from tumor, nontumor lung or frozen PBMC, was sequenced unsorted. MiXCR, run by TCRdb on the 5' RACE reads, gives a single entry per CDR3 protein. The repertoire holds roughly 2,800 distinct CDR3 sequences, around 10% seen once, with approximately 8.1% in the top ten. Source: lung tumor tissue, taken at surgery. The receptor comes from a female donor with early-stage non-small cell lung cancer. The V and J genes are TRBV27 and TRBJ2-5; 8 nucleotides match TRBD2. The CDR3 DNA sequence: TGTGCCCGCGACCAGGGGCGGGGGGATCAAGAGACCCAGTACTTC. Protein: CARDQGRGDQETQYF.